These T cell receptor beta chains were read from a single sample in a study of identical twins. Each CDR3 protein gets one entry after TCRdb re-called the 5' RACE reads with MiXCR. The table lists approximately 600,000 distinct CDR3 sequences, roughly 7.2% of them singletons, with 1.5% to 2% in the top ten. The sample was also linked to a second study, of yellow fever vaccine responses in identical twins.

The sequenced material came from PBMCs. The origin of the receptors is a woman aged 18-29 years in good health. CDR3s include the opening cysteine and the closing phenylalanine or tryptophan.

TRBJ2-3	TRBV20-1	CSATGTSGSPFTDTQYF
TRBJ1-5	TRBV28	CASRPGQLNQPQHF
TRBJ1-1	TRBV3-1	CASRRDRGFEAFF
TRBJ1-3	TRBV29-1	CSVVSHSGNTIYF
TRBJ2-5	TRBV5-1	CASSFGGSGVQETQYF
TRBJ2-1	TRBV5-1	CASSFRLAGYNEQFF
TRBJ2-5	TRBV20-1	CRGFDGSQETQYF
TRBJ1-1	TRBV5-1	CASTRTGLPTNTEAFF
TRBJ2-3	TRBV27	CASSLRAGGRRDTQYF
TRBJ2-2	TRBV15	CATSRDLGGAATGELFF
TRBJ2-3	TRBV3-1	CASSRYRLAEQNTDTQYF
TRBJ1-2	TRBV10-3	CAISESPRLTTRPNYGYTF
TRBJ1-1	TRBV7-9	CASSLGAVNTEAFF
TRBJ2-5	TRBV14	CASRSGGSQETQYF
TRBJ2-7	TRBV11-2	CASSPVDAYEQYF
TRBJ2-6	TRBV5-6	CAISPGANVLTF
TRBJ2-7	TRBV14	CASSPWDRYYEQYF
TRBJ2-1	TRBV28	CASSSMGEQFF
TRBJ2-1	TRBV6-1	CASSPTSGYNEQFF
TRBJ1-1	TRBV20-1	CSASIWGEGSTEAFF
TRBJ2-3	TRBV20-1	CSARDRGGLTDTQYF
TRBJ2-1	TRBV19	CASSIRLAANEQFF
TRBJ2-3	TRBV20-1	CSARDSRGGADTQYF
TRBJ1-2	TRBV7-2	CASSFRDRSYGYTF
TRBJ2-1	TRBV12-5	CASGLPNTGQFF
TRBJ1-1	TRBV5-6	CASSFRGMNTEAFF
TRBJ2-1	TRBV6-2/TRBV6-3	CASSPGAYNEQFF
TRBJ2-5	TRBV12-3/TRBV12-4	CASTKGLAGVRQETQYF
TRBJ2-7	TRBV19	CATQRQGHPDEQYF
TRBJ2-7	TRBV5-1	CASRGQPRDEQYF
TRBJ2-4	TRBV28	CASTEQGSNIQYF
TRBJ2-6	TRBV20-1	CSARVNPSGANVLTF
TRBJ1-2	TRBV10-3	CAISESMRQGDYGYTF
TRBJ2-3	TRBV7-6	CASSKGRNTDTQYF
TRBJ2-1	TRBV29-1	CSGAQGANEQFF
TRBJ2-2	TRBV27	CASSQRLAGDTGELFF
TRBJ1-4	TRBV7-9	CASSLVYFSATNEKLFF
TRBJ2-4	TRBV6-1	CASTPLTENIQYF
TRBJ2-7	TRBV10-1	CASSDRGQGGYEQYF
TRBJ2-5	TRBV4-1	CASSTGTGVQETQYF
TRBJ2-2	TRBV18	CASSPPNRRLTGDTGELFF
TRBJ2-1	TRBV5-1	CASSPLAGEQFF
TRBJ1-2	TRBV5-6	CASSLYNYGYTF
TRBJ1-6	TRBV7-9	CASSLAPQTGYNSPLHF
TRBJ2-1	TRBV9	CASTPEPGQYNEQFF
TRBJ1-5	TRBV12-3/TRBV12-4	CASSSVARGNQPQHF
TRBJ2-3	TRBV3-1	CASSQEATQYF
TRBJ2-5	TRBV5-5	CASSPGTLQETQYF
TRBJ2-3	TRBV5-1	CASSLAWTGGTDTQYF
TRBJ2-1	TRBV18	CASSPPFRLADDNEQFF
TRBJ2-7	TRBV21-1	CASSKEGVISSYEQYF
TRBJ2-2	TRBV6-4	CASSDEAHTGELFF
TRBJ2-1	TRBV28	CASNSGTSYNEQFF
TRBJ2-5	TRBV3-1	CASSQNGGRRETQYF
TRBJ2-7	TRBV5-1	CASSFSGPQSYEQYF
TRBJ1-2	TRBV25-1	CASSGRDSGGYTF
TRBJ2-5	TRBV10-3	CAIRGTSGETQYF